Given below is one TCR beta chain in context. The data are from a study of blood T cell repertoires in COVID-19. About the study: Sites in the United States, Italy and Spain provided acute and convalescent COVID-19 samples. Nucleic acid was either cDNA or gDNA, and it came from T cells, B-cell-depleted T cells, or PBMCs.

This CDR3 has 17 amino acids. After removal of 2 bases from V and 6 bases from J, the junction contained 13 bases not matched to a gene. Germline CDR1 and CDR2: MNHEY and SVGEGT. The authors' processing: The authors estimated nucleated cell counts from reference gene primer amplification. Assay used: immunoSEQ multiplex PCR; TCRdb lists only in-frame clones, some missing. V, J and clone size were drawn from that table, and D and trimming were deduced from the DNA. This repertoire shows about 51,000 clones, over 75% found once; its top ten account for about 6.7%. The sample was peripheral blood. The sequence came from a man over 45 with active COVID-19. V gene TRBV6-2 or TRBV6-3 combines with J gene TRBJ2-5; 9 nucleotides align to TRBD1. CDR3 region: CASSYGGRDRERKTQYF. In nucleotides, the CDR3 is TGTGCCAGCAGTTACGGTGGCCGGGACAGGGAGCGAAAGACCCAGTACTTC.